This paragraph reports one T cell receptor beta chain. This sample stems from a study of blood T cell repertoires in COVID-19. Across the whole study: There were acute and convalescent COVID-19 samples, and they came from the United States, Italy and Spain.

Original handling: Quantification of nucleated cells was approximated via reference gene primer amplification. Data came from immunoSEQ multiplex PCR; TCRdb stores just in-frame clones and leaves some out. The V and J calls and clone size are taken from that table; D and trimming were inferred from the DNA. The profile shows approximately 150,000 clones, around 80% of them singletons. The CDR3 runs to 15 residues. The V end lost 6 bases, the J end lost 4 bases, and 15 bases lay between the germline ends. The germline gives CDR1 KGHSH, CDR2 LQKENI. The chain combines TRBV18 with TRBJ2-2, with TRBD1 as a possible D gene (6 bases). This sequence originates from a man aged 50-59 years with acute or convalescent COVID-19. Specimen: peripheral blood. The CDR3 DNA sequence: TGTGCCAGCTCGCCGGACAGTATAGGCACCGGGGAGCTGTTTTTT. It codes for CASSPDSIGTGELFF.